This record covers a single T cell receptor beta chain. As yet, its antigen is unknown. The CDR3 sequence is 15 residues long. The V segment lost 2 bases and the J segment 3 bases; nucleotides outside the gene matches: 2. CDR1 is LNHDA, CDR2 SQIVND, per germline (reference sequence). These data originate in a study of monozygotic twins with cystic fibrosis. Study context: Library input was 3 to 3.5 micrograms of fragmented DNA, with roughly 14 PCR cycles. Study-level points and caveats: In this small cohort, shared CDR3 numbers showed no association with age, concordance or disease severity. V usage most resembled the co-twin in 13 of 16 pairs. Unrelated CF individuals shared fewer identical clonotypes than monozygotic CF twins.

Only in-frame clones appear in the TCRdb table, and some are missing; sequencing was by immunoSEQ multiplex PCR. This sample carries over 15,000 clones, around 96% of them seen once, and the ten largest clones take approximately 0.57%. This TCR was recovered from a girl aged 2-15 years with cystic fibrosis. Input material: blood. This sequence joins TRBV19 and TRBJ2-1, with 9 bases fitting TRBD2. The CDR3 sequence is CASSIRLADYNEQFF. DNA of the CDR3: TGTGCCAGTAGTATAAGACTAGCGGACTACAATGAGCAGTTCTTC.